This record concerns one T cell receptor (beta chain) sequence. Its target is not known. Germline trimming cut 5 bases from V and 4 bases from J; bases unmatched to any gene: 11. Looked up from germline, CDR1 is MNHNY and CDR2 is SVGAGI (reference sequence). The CDR3 extends over 16 amino acids. The PCR used 60 V beta and 13 J beta primers. TCRdb's copy holds only in-frame clones and misses some; the assay was immunoSEQ multiplex PCR. The profile covers roughly 100,000 clones, with roughly 79% appearing a single time and roughly 12% taken by the ten largest. The data were taken from a study of glioma-infiltrating T cells after dendritic cell vaccination. Study information: Patients received three intradermal dendritic cell vaccine injections at biweekly intervals. Whole-study findings and limits: Patients with more pretreatment TILs had longer time to progression and survival.

Patients had residual fresh-frozen tumor tissue and more than two years of survival data. The chain carries TRBV6-6 and TRBJ1-1, with 9 bases identical to TRBD1. The receptor was derived from a human donor with glioblastoma. Sequencing was performed on blood, taken before dendritic cell vaccination. The CDR3 sequence is CASSVAGTGRITEAFF. The CDR3 DNA reads TGTGCCAGCAGTGTCGCCGGGACAGGGAGGATCACTGAAGCTTTCTTT.